The clone carrying this TCR beta chain has ten or more counts. This entry is derived from a study of Graves' ophthalmopathy and Graves' hyperthyroidism. At the level of the study: Pretreatment peripheral blood was obtained at initial diagnosis.

Moderate-to-severe activity, CAS at least 3, NOSPECS at least 4 and duration under 3 months characterized donors with ophthalmopathy. If patients had other autoimmune diseases, uncontrolled infections, pregnancy or lactation, they were excluded. Beta-chain TCR CDR3 regions were amplified from RNA transcripts. HTBI primers served in a first-round RT-PCR, which a second-round multiplex PCR followed. TCRdb used MiXCR to reprocess the multiplex PCR reads, holding one entry per CDR3 protein. This sample yields roughly 480,000 distinct CDR3 sequences, of which roughly 14% are seen a single time; 8% to 10% belongs to the top ten. V lost 2 bases and J lost 2; bases outside the gene matches: 5. The CDR3 consists of 15 residues. The V gene's germline CDR1 is SEHNR and CDR2 FQNEAQ (reference sequence).

The genes are TRBV7-9 and TRBJ2-5, with 7 bases fitting TRBD1. This receptor was identified in a woman aged 25 to 45 with Graves' ophthalmopathy. Sequenced sample: blood. The CDR3 DNA is TGTGCCAGCAGCTTATCTGGGACAGAACAAGAGACCCAGTACTTC. This encodes CASSLSGTEQETQYF.